Listed below are T cell receptor beta chains from one sample, sequenced in a study of immune heterogeneity within non-small cell lung tumors. A single record per CDR3 protein comes from TCRdb applying MiXCR to the multiplex PCR reads. The sample has 10,000 to 15,000 distinct CDR3 sequences, about 25% seen once. Sample: lung tumor tissue. The receptors derive from a man aged 50 to 59 with non-small cell lung cancer. CDR3s include the opening cysteine and the closing phenylalanine or tryptophan. A D gene is named only where the DNA matches it firmly. Only some rows state a clone size, as once, few, many or a class for expanded clones.

cdr3_nt	cdr3_aa	v_call	d_call	j_call	clone_size
TGTGCCAGCGTTAGTGAAGTTGGAGAAAAACTGTTTTTT	CASVSEVGEKLFF	TRBV2	NA	TRBJ1-4	many
TGTGCCAGCAGTTCAATAGCGGGAGTAGGGACAGATACGCAGTATTTT	CASSSIAGVGTDTQYF	TRBV6-2/TRBV6-3	TRBD2	TRBJ2-3	many
TGTGCCAGCAGCCCCACTTTCACGGGGAACACTGAAGCTTTCTTT	CASSPTFTGNTEAFF	TRBV6-1	NA	TRBJ1-1	medium-sized
TGTGCCAGCACCCGCGGGAGCGGCAGGGGATATGGCTACACCTTC	CASTRGSGRGYGYTF	TRBV5-6	NA	TRBJ1-2	NA
TGCAGTGCTAGAGATTTTAGACTCACAGATACGCAGTATTTT	CSARDFRLTDTQYF	TRBV20-1	NA	TRBJ2-3	NA
TGTGCCAGCAGCGGAGGAAGTGCAGATACGCAGTATTTT	CASSGGSADTQYF	TRBV9	NA	TRBJ2-3	many
TGTGCCAGCAGTTGGGGACTAGCGGGAGTGGTCTACAATGAGCAGTTCTTC	CASSWGLAGVVYNEQFF	TRBV27	TRBD2	TRBJ2-1	many
TGTGCCAGCAGTTTCTCCAACGGGGGAGAGACCCAGTACTTC	CASSFSNGGETQYF	TRBV27	NA	TRBJ2-5	few
TGTGCCAGCAGTCGACAGGGTAACACTGAAGCTTTCTTT	CASSRQGNTEAFF	TRBV2	TRBD1	TRBJ1-1	many
TGCAGTGCTATCCCGTCGACAGACCGTTCATCTTACAATGAGCAGTTCTTC	CSAIPSTDRSSYNEQFF	TRBV20-1	NA	TRBJ2-1	many
TGTGCCAGCAGTGAACAACTAGCGGGAGCAGATACGCAGTATTTT	CASSEQLAGADTQYF	TRBV2	TRBD2	TRBJ2-3	few
TGTGCCAGCAGACAGGGGAGCAGTGATACGCAGTATTTT	CASRQGSSDTQYF	TRBV27	TRBD1	TRBJ2-3	NA
TGTGCCAGCAGCTTAGTAGGGGGGGACACAGATACGCAGTATTTT	CASSLVGGDTDTQYF	TRBV7-6	NA	TRBJ2-3	many
TGTGCCAGCAGCTTAGGCACAGGGACCTACGAGCAGTACTTC	CASSLGTGTYEQYF	TRBV7-9	NA	TRBJ2-7	NA
TGTGCCAGCAGTCCCCTCTTCTCTGGGGCCAACGTCCTGACTTTC	CASSPLFSGANVLTF	TRBV27	NA	TRBJ2-6	many
TGTGCCAGCAGCTTAGTGGGCCGGAGCTACACCTTC	CASSLVGRSYTF	TRBV11-2	NA	TRBJ1-2	many
TGTGCCAGCAGCCACCCCCTAGCGGTCCTGTCCCCAGATACGCAGTATTTT	CASSHPLAVLSPDTQYF	TRBV3-1	TRBD2	TRBJ2-3	few
TGTGCCAGCAGTTTACAGGGGGCGCAGGGCAATCAGCCCCAGCATTTT	CASSLQGAQGNQPQHF	TRBV12-3/TRBV12-4	TRBD1	TRBJ1-5	medium-sized
TGTGCAAGCAGTTCCTTCGGGTCGGCCGGGATTTGCTACACCTTC	CASSSFGSAGICYTF	TRBV27	NA	TRBJ1-2	NA
TGTGCCATACACCCTTCAGGGGTTGAGCACACTGAAGCTTTCTTT	CAIHPSGVEHTEAFF	TRBV10-3	NA	TRBJ1-1	NA
TGCGCCAGCAGTGACGGAGGGCCTGGCGGCAAAAACATTCAGTACTTC	CASSDGGPGGKNIQYF	TRBV10-1	NA	TRBJ2-4	NA
TGTGCCTGGAGTGACGGGACGGCCTCCTACGAGCAGTACTTC	CAWSDGTASYEQYF	TRBV30	NA	TRBJ2-7	many
TGTGCCAGCAGTTTATGGCCAGCGGGGGCGAACACCGGGGAGCTGTTTTTT	CASSLWPAGANTGELFF	TRBV27	TRBD2	TRBJ2-2	medium-sized
TGTGCCAGCACGGAAAGAGGGAACACTGAAGCTTTCTTT	CASTERGNTEAFF	TRBV6-1	NA	TRBJ1-1	many
TGTGCCAGCAGCTCCGGGGGTGGCTACACCTTC	CASSSGGGYTF	TRBV7-8	NA	TRBJ1-2	many
TGCAGCGTACAGGAATCTATTGACGAGCAGTACTTC	CSVQESIDEQYF	TRBV20-1	NA	TRBJ2-7	many
TGCGCCAGCAGTGATACGGGTGAGGTGTTTGGGGATACGCAGTATTTT	CASSDTGEVFGDTQYF	TRBV10-2	NA	TRBJ2-3	many
TGCAGCGTTGAAGGGCAGACCGGGGAGCTGTTTTTT	CSVEGQTGELFF	TRBV29-1	NA	TRBJ2-2	many
TGCGCCAGCAGCCAGGGACAGGGGGGTTACGAGCAGTACTTC	CASSQGQGGYEQYF	TRBV5-1	TRBD1	TRBJ2-7	many
TGTGCCAGCAGCTTTTTTGGTAGTGTAACAGGGGGCAATGAGCAGTTCTTC	CASSFFGSVTGGNEQFF	TRBV5-8	TRBD1	TRBJ2-1	many
TGTGCCAGCAGTTTTTCAGGGGAAAGCAATGAGCAGTTCTTC	CASSFSGESNEQFF	TRBV12-3/TRBV12-4	NA	TRBJ2-1	medium-sized
TGTGCCAGCAGCCCCCTAGGACAGGGGAACTATGGCTACACCTTC	CASSPLGQGNYGYTF	TRBV5-5	TRBD1	TRBJ1-2	many
TGTGCCAGCAGAGGGACATCATTGAACACTGAAGCTTTCTTT	CASRGTSLNTEAFF	TRBV6-1	NA	TRBJ1-1	many
TGTGCCAGCAGTGACGGGGGGGCCACAGATACGCAGTATTTT	CASSDGGATDTQYF	TRBV6-4	NA	TRBJ2-3	medium-sized
TGTGCCAGCAGTTCGTTTATAGGTGGAGGGGGGGCTATCTCCTACGAGCAGTACTTC	CASSSFIGGGGAISYEQYF	TRBV28	NA	TRBJ2-7	medium-sized
TGCAGCGTTGGGGCGGATTACAATGAGCAGTTCTTC	CSVGADYNEQFF	TRBV29-1	NA	TRBJ2-1	many